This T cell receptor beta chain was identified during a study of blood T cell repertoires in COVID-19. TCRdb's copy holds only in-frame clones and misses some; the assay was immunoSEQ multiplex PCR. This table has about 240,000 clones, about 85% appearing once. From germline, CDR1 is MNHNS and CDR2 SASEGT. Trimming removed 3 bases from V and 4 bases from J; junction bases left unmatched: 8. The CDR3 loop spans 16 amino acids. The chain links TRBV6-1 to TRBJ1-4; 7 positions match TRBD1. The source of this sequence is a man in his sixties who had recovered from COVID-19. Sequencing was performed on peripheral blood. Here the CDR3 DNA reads TGTGCCAGCAGTGATTACGGACAGGCTTTTAATGAAAAACTGTTTTTT. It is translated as CASSDYGQAFNEKLFF.